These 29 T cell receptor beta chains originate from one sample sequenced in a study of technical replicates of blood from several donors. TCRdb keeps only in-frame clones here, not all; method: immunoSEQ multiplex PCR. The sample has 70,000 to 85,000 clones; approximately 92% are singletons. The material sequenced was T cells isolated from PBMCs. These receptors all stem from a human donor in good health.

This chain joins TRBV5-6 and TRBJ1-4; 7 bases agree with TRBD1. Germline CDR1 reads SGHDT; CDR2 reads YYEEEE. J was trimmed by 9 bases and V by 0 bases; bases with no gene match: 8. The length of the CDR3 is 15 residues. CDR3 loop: CASSLAPGGQKKLFF. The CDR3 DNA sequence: TGTGCCAGCAGCTTGGCGCCAGGGGGACAGAAAAAACTGTTTTTT.

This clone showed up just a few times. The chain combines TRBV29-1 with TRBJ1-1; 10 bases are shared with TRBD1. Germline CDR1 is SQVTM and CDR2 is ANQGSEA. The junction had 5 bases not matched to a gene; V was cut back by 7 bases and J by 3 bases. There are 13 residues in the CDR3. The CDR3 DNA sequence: TGCAGCGCCCGGACAGGGGGGGACACTGAAGCTTTCTTT. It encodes CSARTGGDTEAFF.

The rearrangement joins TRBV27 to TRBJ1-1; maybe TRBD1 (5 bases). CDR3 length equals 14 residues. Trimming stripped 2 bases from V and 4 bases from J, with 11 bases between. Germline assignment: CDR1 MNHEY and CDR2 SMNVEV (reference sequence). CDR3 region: CASSLAQGSTEAFF. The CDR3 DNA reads TGTGCCAGCAGTTTAGCTCAGGGAAGCACTGAAGCTTTCTTT.

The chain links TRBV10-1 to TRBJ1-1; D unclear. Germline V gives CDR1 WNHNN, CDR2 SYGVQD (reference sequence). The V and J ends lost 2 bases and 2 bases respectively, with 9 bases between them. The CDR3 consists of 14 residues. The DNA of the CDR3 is TGCGCCAGCAGTGAGACACAAATCAACACTGAAGCTTTCTTT. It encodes CASSETQINTEAFF.

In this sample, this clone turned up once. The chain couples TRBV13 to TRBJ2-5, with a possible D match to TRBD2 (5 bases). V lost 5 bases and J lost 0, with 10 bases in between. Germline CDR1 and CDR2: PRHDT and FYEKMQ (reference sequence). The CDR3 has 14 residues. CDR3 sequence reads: CASSRGRHQETQYF. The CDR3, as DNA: TGTGCCAGCAGCCGGGGAAGGCACCAAGAGACCCAGTACTTC.

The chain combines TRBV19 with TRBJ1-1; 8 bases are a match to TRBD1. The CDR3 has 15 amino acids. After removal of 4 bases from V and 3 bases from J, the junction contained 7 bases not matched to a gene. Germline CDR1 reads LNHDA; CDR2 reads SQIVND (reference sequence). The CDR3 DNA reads TGTGCCAGTAGTAGTACCCAGGGGGCTGACACTGAAGCTTTCTTT. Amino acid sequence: CASSSTQGADTEAFF.

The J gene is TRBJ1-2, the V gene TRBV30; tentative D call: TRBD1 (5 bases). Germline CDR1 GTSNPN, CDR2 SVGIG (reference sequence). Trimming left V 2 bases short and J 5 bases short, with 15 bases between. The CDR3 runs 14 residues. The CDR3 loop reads CAWSSPDKFYGYTF. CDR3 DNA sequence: TGTGCCTGGAGTTCACCGGACAAATTTTATGGCTACACCTTC.

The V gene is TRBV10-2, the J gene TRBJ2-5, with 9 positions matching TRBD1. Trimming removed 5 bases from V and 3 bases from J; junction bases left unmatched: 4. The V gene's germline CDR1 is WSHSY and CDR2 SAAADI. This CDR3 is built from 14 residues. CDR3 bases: TGCGCCAGCAGTAAGGGACAGGGAGAAGAGACCCAGTACTTC. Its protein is CASSKGQGEETQYF.

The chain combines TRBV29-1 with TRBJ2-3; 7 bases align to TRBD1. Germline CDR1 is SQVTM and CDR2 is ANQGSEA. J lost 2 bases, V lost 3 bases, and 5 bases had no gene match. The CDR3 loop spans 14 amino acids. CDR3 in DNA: TGCAGCGTTGAGGGGACAGACAACACAGATACGCAGTATTTT. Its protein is CSVEGTDNTDTQYF.

The CDR3 region has the DNA TGTGCCGGGAGGATGGGCAATCAGCCCCAGCATTTT. Translating it yields CAGRMGNQPQHF. The chain has TRBV28 and TRBJ1-5; unclear D gene. Per germline, CDR1 MDHEN and CDR2 SYDVKM. The V gene lost 11 bases and the J gene lost 2 bases, with 10 bases spanning the gap. There are 12 residues in the CDR3. Supplemented by reference TRBV28 and TRBJ1-5, the full variable domain reads DVKVTQSSRYLVKRTGEKVFLECVQDMDHENMFWYRQDPGLGLRLIYFSYDVKMKEKGDIPEGYSVSREKKERFSLILESASTNQTSMYLCAGRMGNQPQHFGDGTRLSIL.

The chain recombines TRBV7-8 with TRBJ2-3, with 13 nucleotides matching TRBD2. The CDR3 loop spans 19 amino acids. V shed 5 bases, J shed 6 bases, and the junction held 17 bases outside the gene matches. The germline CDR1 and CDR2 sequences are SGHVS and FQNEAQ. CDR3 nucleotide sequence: TGTGCCAGCAGCCAAAGACTAGCGGGAGGCCCCGTCGATTTGGATACGCAGTATTTT. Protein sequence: CASSQRLAGGPVDLDTQYF.

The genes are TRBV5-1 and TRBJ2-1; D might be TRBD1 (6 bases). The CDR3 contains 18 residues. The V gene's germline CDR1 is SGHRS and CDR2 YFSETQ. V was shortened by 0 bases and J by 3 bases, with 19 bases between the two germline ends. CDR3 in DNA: TGCGCCAGCAGCTTGGTACCTTTAGCGAGAGGGGGCTACAATGAGCAGTTCTTC. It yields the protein CASSLVPLARGGYNEQFF.

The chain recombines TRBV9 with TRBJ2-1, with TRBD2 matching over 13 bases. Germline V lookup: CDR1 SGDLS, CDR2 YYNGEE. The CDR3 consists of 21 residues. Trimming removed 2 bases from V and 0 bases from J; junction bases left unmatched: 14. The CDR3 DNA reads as TGTGCCAGCAGCGTTCGTGGACTAGCGGGAGAGATTTCCCACTCCTACAATGAGCAGTTCTTC. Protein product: CASSVRGLAGEISHSYNEQFF.

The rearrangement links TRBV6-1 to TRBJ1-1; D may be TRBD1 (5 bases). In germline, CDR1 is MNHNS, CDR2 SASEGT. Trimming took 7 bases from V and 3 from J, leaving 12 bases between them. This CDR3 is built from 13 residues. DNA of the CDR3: TGTGCCAGCACTCCCCGGGGGTACACTGAAGCTTTCTTT. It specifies CASTPRGYTEAFF.

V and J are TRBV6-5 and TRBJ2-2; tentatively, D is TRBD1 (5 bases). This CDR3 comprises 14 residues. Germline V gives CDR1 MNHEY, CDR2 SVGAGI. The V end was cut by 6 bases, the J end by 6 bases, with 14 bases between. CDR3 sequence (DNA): TGTGCCAGCAGCCGTTCCAGGGTCTCCGGGGAGCTGTTTTTT. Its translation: CASSRSRVSGELFF.

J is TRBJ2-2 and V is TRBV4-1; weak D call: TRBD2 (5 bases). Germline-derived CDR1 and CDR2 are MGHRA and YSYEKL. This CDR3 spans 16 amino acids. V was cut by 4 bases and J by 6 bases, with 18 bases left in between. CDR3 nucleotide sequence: TGCGCCAGCAGCCCGACATTACGGACTGTTCCCGGGGAGCTGTTTTTT. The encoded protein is CASSPTLRTVPGELFF.

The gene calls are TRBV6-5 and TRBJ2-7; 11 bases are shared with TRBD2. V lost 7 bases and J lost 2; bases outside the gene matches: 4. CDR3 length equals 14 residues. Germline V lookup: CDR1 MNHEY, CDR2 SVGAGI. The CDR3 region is CASKRLAGTYEQYF. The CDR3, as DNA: TGTGCCAGCAAAAGACTAGCGGGGACCTACGAGCAGTACTTC.

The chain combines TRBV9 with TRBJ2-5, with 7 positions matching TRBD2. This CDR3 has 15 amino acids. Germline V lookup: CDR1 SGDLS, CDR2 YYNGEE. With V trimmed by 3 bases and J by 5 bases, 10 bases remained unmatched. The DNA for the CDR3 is TGTGCCAGCAGCGCCGGGACTATAGGTCGGGAGACCCAGTACTTC. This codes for CASSAGTIGRETQYF.

CDR3 in DNA: TGCGCCAGCAGCATCCGGGACAGGGCGTATGGCTACACCTTC. Protein product: CASSIRDRAYGYTF. The chain is built from TRBV5-1 and TRBJ1-2; TRBD1 aligns across 9 bases. In germline, CDR1 is SGHRS, CDR2 YFSETQ. The ends lost 4 bases at V and 5 bases at J; junction bases unmatched: 6. The length of the CDR3 is 14 residues. The complete variable domain, with remaining parts taken from reference TRBV5-1 and TRBJ1-2, reads KAGVTQTPRYLIKTRGQQVTLSCSPISGHRSVSWYQQTPGQGLQFLFEYFSETQRNKGNFPGRFSGRQFSNSRSEMNVSTLELGDSALYLCASSIRDRAYGYTFGSGTRLTVV.

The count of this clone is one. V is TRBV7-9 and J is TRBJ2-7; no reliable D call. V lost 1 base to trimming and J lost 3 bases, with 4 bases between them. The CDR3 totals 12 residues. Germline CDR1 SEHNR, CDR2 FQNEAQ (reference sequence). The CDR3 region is CASSLVSYEQYF. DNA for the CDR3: TGTGCCAGCAGCTTAGTTAGCTACGAGCAGTACTTC.

The CDR3 is CASRQGIDIQYF. In DNA, the CDR3 is TGTGCCAGCCGACAGGGAATAGACATTCAGTACTTC. J is TRBJ2-4 and V is TRBV2, with 7 bases fitting TRBD1. The ends lost 8 bases at V and 8 bases at J; junction bases unmatched: 6. Germline values: CDR1 SNHLY, CDR2 FYNNEI. CDR3 length: 12 amino acids.

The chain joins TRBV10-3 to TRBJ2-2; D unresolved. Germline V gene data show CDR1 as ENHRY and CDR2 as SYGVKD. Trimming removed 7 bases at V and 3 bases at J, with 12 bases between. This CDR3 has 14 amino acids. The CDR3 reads CAINDPVDTGELFF. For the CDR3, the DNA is TGTGCCATCAATGATCCCGTTGACACCGGGGAGCTGTTTTTT.

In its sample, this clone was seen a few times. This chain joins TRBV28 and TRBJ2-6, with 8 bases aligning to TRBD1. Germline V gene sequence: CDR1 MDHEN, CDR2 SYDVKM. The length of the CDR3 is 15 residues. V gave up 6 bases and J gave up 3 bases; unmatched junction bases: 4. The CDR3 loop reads CASRPDRGGANVLTF. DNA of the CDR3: TGTGCCAGCAGACCCGACAGGGGTGGGGCCAACGTCCTGACTTTC.

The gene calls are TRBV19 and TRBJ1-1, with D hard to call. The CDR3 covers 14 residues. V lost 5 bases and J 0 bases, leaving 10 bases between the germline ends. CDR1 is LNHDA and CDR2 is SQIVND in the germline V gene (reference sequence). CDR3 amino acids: CASSASFMNTEAFF. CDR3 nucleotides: TGTGCCAGTAGTGCCAGTTTCATGAACACTGAAGCTTTCTTT.

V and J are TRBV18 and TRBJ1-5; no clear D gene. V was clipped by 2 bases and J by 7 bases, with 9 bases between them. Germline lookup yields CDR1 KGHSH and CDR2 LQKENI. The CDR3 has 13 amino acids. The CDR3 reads CASSPRGGQPQHF. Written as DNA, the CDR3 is TGTGCCAGCTCACCAAGAGGAGGGCAGCCCCAGCATTTT.

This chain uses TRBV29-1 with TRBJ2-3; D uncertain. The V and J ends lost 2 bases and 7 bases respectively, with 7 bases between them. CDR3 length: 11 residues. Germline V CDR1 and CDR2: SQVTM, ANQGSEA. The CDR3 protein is CSVESRYTQYF. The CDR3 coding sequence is TGCAGCGTTGAATCCCGGTATACGCAGTATTTT.

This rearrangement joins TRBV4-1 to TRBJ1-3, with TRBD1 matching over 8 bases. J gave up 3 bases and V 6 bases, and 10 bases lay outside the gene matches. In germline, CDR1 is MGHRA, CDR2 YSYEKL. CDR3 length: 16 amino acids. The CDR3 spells CASSSRTGRNGNTIYF. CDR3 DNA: TGCGCCAGCAGTTCCAGGACAGGGCGTAATGGAAACACCATATATTTT.

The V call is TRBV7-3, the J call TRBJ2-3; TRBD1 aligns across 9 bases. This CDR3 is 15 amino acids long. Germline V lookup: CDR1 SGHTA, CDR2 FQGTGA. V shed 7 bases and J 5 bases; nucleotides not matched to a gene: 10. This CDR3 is CASTVGTGLQDTQYF. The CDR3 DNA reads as TGTGCCAGCACCGTTGGGACAGGGCTTCAAGATACGCAGTATTTT. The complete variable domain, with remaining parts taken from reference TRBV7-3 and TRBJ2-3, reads GAGVSQTPSNKVTEKGKYVELRCDPISGHTALYWYRQSLGQGPEFLIYFQGTGAADDSGLPNDRFFAVRPEGSVSTLKIQRTERGDSAVYLCASTVGTGLQDTQYFGPGTRLTVL.

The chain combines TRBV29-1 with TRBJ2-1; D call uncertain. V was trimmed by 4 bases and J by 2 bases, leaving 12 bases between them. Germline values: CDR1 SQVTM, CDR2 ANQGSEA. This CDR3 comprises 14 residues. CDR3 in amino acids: CSVARPVTYNEQFF. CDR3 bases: TGCAGCGTTGCTAGACCAGTGACCTACAATGAGCAGTTCTTC.